A single sample gave rise to the 10 T cell receptor beta chains below, sequenced in a study of blood T cell repertoires in COVID-19. Clones were read by immunoSEQ multiplex PCR, and TCRdb kept only the in-frame ones, dropping some. Among under 250,000 clones listed, 92% were seen once. Sequenced material: peripheral blood. The receptors come from a man aged 60-69 years with COVID-19, enrolled during active disease.

The rearrangement uses TRBV28 and TRBJ1-2; D perhaps matches TRBD1 (5 bases). CDR3 length: 15 residues. The V and J ends lost 3 bases and 8 bases respectively, with 19 bases between them. Germline V gene sequence: CDR1 MDHEN, CDR2 SYDVKM. The CDR3 here is CASSLERMGPRGYTF. DNA for the CDR3: TGTGCCAGCAGTTTGGAGAGGATGGGGCCTAGGGGCTACACCTTC.

The chain recombines TRBV28 with TRBJ1-5; 8 positions match TRBD1. Trimming took 10 bases from V and 0 from J; bases not matched to a gene: 14. In germline, CDR1 is MDHEN, CDR2 SYDVKM. CDR3 size: 17 residues. The CDR3 bases are TGTGCCACCTTGAGGCAGGGGGCGCCTTATAGCAATCAGCCCCAGCATTTT. Protein: CATLRQGAPYSNQPQHF. The full variable domain, in which reference TRBV28 and TRBJ1-5 provide the parts outside the CDR3, is DVKVTQSSRYLVKRTGEKVFLECVQDMDHENMFWYRQDPGLGLRLIYFSYDVKMKEKGDIPEGYSVSREKKERFSLILESASTNQTSMYLCATLRQGAPYSNQPQHFGDGTRLSIL.

The rearrangement uses TRBV5-4 and TRBJ1-3, with 7 nucleotides matching TRBD1. J gave up 0 bases and V 3 bases, and 9 bases lay outside the gene matches. The CDR3 contains 17 residues. CDR1 SGHNT and CDR2 YYREEE come from the germline V gene (reference sequence). The CDR3 DNA sequence: TGTGCCAGCAGCTCCCCTAACAGGGGACCCTCTGGAAACACCATATATTTT. It specifies CASSSPNRGPSGNTIYF.

This chain connects TRBV2 to TRBJ2-2; a weak D match, TRBD1 (6 bases). V was shortened by 9 bases and J by 0 bases, with 11 bases between the two germline ends. The CDR3 covers 14 residues. CDR1 SNHLY and CDR2 FYNNEI come from the germline V gene. In nucleotides, the CDR3 is TGTGCCAGGACAGGCTGGACGAACACCGGGGAGCTGTTTTTT. Translating gives CARTGWTNTGELFF. Supplemented by reference TRBV2 and TRBJ2-2, the full variable domain reads EPEVTQTPSHQVTQMGQEVILRCVPISNHLYFYWYRQILGQKVEFLVSFYNNEISEKSEIFDDQFSVERPDGSNFTLKIRSTKLEDSAMYFCARTGWTNTGELFFGEGSRLTVL.

This chain joins TRBV5-1 and TRBJ1-5; 11 nucleotides match TRBD1. V shed 4 bases, J shed 4 bases, and the junction held 1 base outside the gene matches. Germline V gives CDR1 SGHRS, CDR2 YFSETQ. This CDR3 has 14 amino acids. CDR3 nucleotides: TGCGCCAGCAGCAGGGACAGGGGGAATCAGCCCCAGCATTTT. Translating gives CASSRDRGNQPQHF. Complete variable domain (other parts from reference TRBV5-1 and TRBJ1-5): KAGVTQTPRYLIKTRGQQVTLSCSPISGHRSVSWYQQTPGQGLQFLFEYFSETQRNKGNFPGRFSGRQFSNSRSEMNVSTLELGDSALYLCASSRDRGNQPQHFGDGTRLSIL.

The CDR3 DNA sequence: TGTGCCAGCAGCTCAGGGACAACAAGCTCCTACGAGCAGTACTTC. Encoded protein: CASSSGTTSSYEQYF. The chain uses TRBV11-2 and TRBJ2-7; D possibly corresponds to TRBD1 (6 bases). Germline V gene lookup returns CDR1 SGHAT and CDR2 FQNNGV. The V end was cut by 4 bases, the J end by 0 bases, with 13 bases between. The CDR3 runs 15 residues.

The chain carries TRBV10-3 and TRBJ2-1, with 8 bases fitting TRBD2. J lost 6 bases, V lost 6 bases, and 10 bases had no gene match. The CDR3 length is 15 residues. Per germline, CDR1 ENHRY and CDR2 SYGVKD. DNA for the CDR3: TGTGCCATCAGATTAGGACTAGCCTCGGGCAATGAGCAGTTCTTC. Translating it yields CAIRLGLASGNEQFF.

The V and J genes are TRBV9 and TRBJ1-2; 9 bases align to TRBD1. This CDR3 contains 13 residues. The junction had 2 bases not matched to a gene; V was cut back by 3 bases and J by 5 bases. CDR1 SGDLS and CDR2 YYNGEE come from the germline V gene. The CDR3 loop reads CASSGGQGYGYTF. The CDR3 DNA sequence: TGTGCCAGCAGCGGAGGACAGGGGTATGGCTACACCTTC.

About this clone: A read error may produce the germline difference seen at one junction end. The chain is built from TRBV30 and TRBJ2-2, with 11 bases that match TRBD1. The CDR3 is made up of 12 amino acids. CDR1 GTSNPN and CDR2 SVGIG come from the germline V gene (reference sequence). CDR3 in amino acids: CAWSSGTGGLFF. The CDR3, as DNA: TGTGCCTGGAGTTCGGGGACAGGGGGGCTGTTTTTT.

The J gene is TRBJ2-1, the V gene TRBV5-1; possible D gene TRBD2, 5 bases. Trimming took 3 bases from V and 8 from J, leaving 15 bases between them. The CDR3 is 14 amino acids. Germline loops: CDR1 SGHRS, CDR2 YFSETQ. CDR3 DNA sequence: TGCGCCAGCAGCTCCGAGGGCTATAGGGATGAGCAGTTCTTC. It is translated as CASSSEGYRDEQFF.